The clone carrying this T cell receptor (beta chain) occurred many times. As yet, its antigen is unknown. The data stem from a study of human T cells and chemical hapten exposure. In the study overall: Patch testing was performed with 0.01% DPC on the upper back, with reading at 6 days.

From the RACE reads, TCRdb called clonotypes with MiXCR, one entry per CDR3 protein. The table shows 75,000 to 100,000 distinct CDR3 sequences, with around an eighth occurring only once. The time point denotes: patch test 1, 2 weeks after DPC sensitization. Sample treatment: therapeutic diphenylcyclopropenone sensitization with weekly scalp DPC. It was unfractionated whole blood from which total RNA was extracted. Deletions cut 4 bases from V and 8 bases from J, with 8 bases between. The CDR3 is 11 amino acids. Germline V gene data show CDR1 as SQVTM and CDR2 as ANQGSEA. The study, taken as a whole, reports: Clustering by CDR3 similarity yielded significantly more large clusters from expanded TCRs than controls.

V gene TRBV29-1 combines with J gene TRBJ1-4; no firm D call. The receptor was isolated from a middle-aged woman with alopecia areata. Some clones in this sample may be carry-over from other donors' samples. Sequencing was performed on whole blood, taken in connection with sensitization to the hapten diphenylcyclopropenone (DPC). The CDR3 loop reads CSVGFTEKLFF. The CDR3 DNA sequence: TGCAGCGTTGGATTTACGGAAAAACTGTTTTTT.